A single sample gave rise to the 20 T cell receptor beta chains below, sequenced in a study of T cells in Graves' hyperthyroidism and ophthalmopathy. RNA transcripts provided the source from which TCR beta CDR3 regions were amplified. In the first-round RT-PCR of the TCR CDR3, the HTBI primer set was used. Via MiXCR, TCRdb re-called the multiplex PCR reads, giving one row per CDR3 protein. The sample has 600,000 to 750,000 distinct CDR3 sequences; approximately 15% are singletons. The sequenced sample was blood. The origin of the receptors is a man in his fifties or sixties with Graves' hyperthyroidism.

This clonotype was counted many times. The J gene is TRBJ1-1, the V gene TRBV11-2, with a tentative D call TRBD1 (6 bases). From germline, CDR1 is SGHAT and CDR2 FQNNGV. V lost 5 bases to trimming and J lost 0 bases, with 16 bases between them. The length of the CDR3 is 16 residues. CDR3 sequence: CASSPKYRAMNTEAFF. The DNA of the CDR3 is TGTGCCAGCAGCCCGAAATACAGGGCAATGAACACTGAAGCTTTCTTT.

This clonotype was observed many times. This chain joins TRBV18 and TRBJ2-7, with 7 bases aligning to TRBD1. With V trimmed by 4 bases and J by 5 bases, 2 bases remained unmatched. The germline gives CDR1 KGHSH, CDR2 LQKENI. The CDR3 has 12 residues. The CDR3 sequence: CASSLGQDEQYF. The CDR3 bases are TGTGCCAGCTCACTCGGACAGGACGAGCAGTACTTC.

As for this clonotype: A much larger clone lies one base from this, so it may be a read error. The chain joins TRBV10-2 to TRBJ2-7, with 7 bases lining up with TRBD1. CDR1 WSHSY and CDR2 SAAADI come from the germline V gene. The CDR3 is 13 residues long. This CDR3 reads CATRRQGGYELYF. CDR3 in DNA: TGCGCCACCCGCCGACAGGGTGGGTACGAGCTGTACTTC.

This clonotype was detected a few times. This rearrangement joins TRBV4-1 to TRBJ1-5, with TRBD1 as a possible D gene (6 bases). Germline-derived CDR1 and CDR2 are MGHRA and YSYEKL. V was trimmed by 1 base and J by 2 bases, leaving 9 bases between them. The CDR3 covers 15 residues. The CDR3 loop is CASSQGGGRNQPQHF. The CDR3 DNA is TGCGCCAGCAGCCAAGGGGGGGGCCGCAATCAGCCCCAGCATTTT.

The V call is TRBV5-6, the J call TRBJ2-1, with 8 bases aligning to TRBD2. With 2 bases clipped from V and 10 bases from J, the junction kept 11 bases outside the gene matches. The CDR3 extends over 15 amino acids. The germline gives CDR1 SGHDT, CDR2 YYEEEE. CDR3 coding DNA: TGTGCCAGCAGCTTAGGTACAGCGGGAGAAGGGGAGCAGTTCTTC. Residues: CASSLGTAGEGEQFF.

This clonotype was detected many times. The V call is TRBV13, the J call TRBJ1-2; the D gene is possibly TRBD1 (5 bases). Germline values: CDR1 PRHDT, CDR2 FYEKMQ (reference sequence). CDR3 length: 16 residues. Trimming stripped 4 bases from V and 8 bases from J, with 23 bases between. CDR3 loop: CASSSGSGHPLYGYTF. As DNA, the CDR3 is TGTGCCAGCAGCTCCGGATCAGGACATCCTCTATACGGCTACACCTTC.

This clonotype was counted many times. The CDR3 loop is CASSVQGHLNNSPLHF. The CDR3 nucleotides read TGTGCCAGCAGTGTACAGGGACATCTAAATAATTCACCCCTCCACTTT. The chain employs TRBV2 and TRBJ1-6; perhaps TRBD1 as D (6 bases). Germline V gene data show CDR1 as SNHLY and CDR2 as FYNNEI. Trimming took off 4 bases at V and 5 bases at J, with 15 bases between the two ends. The CDR3 has 16 residues.

In this sample, this clonotype turned up a few times. The J gene is TRBJ1-3, the V gene TRBV6-5, with a weak D call TRBD1 (6 bases). V was trimmed by 0 bases and J by 0 bases, leaving 9 bases between them. This CDR3 is 16 amino acids long. The germline CDR1 and CDR2 sequences are MNHEY and SVGAGI. CDR3 loop: CASSYSQGVSGNTIYF. The CDR3 DNA is TGTGCCAGCAGTTACTCACAGGGAGTCTCTGGAAACACCATATATTTT.

This clonotype turned up a few times. The CDR3 region is CASSLDRRSNYGYTF. CDR3 nucleotide sequence: TGCGCCAGCAGCTTGGACAGGAGAAGCAACTATGGCTACACCTTC. The genes are TRBV5-1 and TRBJ1-2; perhaps TRBD1 as D (5 bases). The ends were cut back, 0 bases at V and 2 bases at J, with 11 bases in the middle. This CDR3 is built from 15 residues. Germline V CDR1 and CDR2: SGHRS, YFSETQ.

V usage is TRBV27 and J usage is TRBJ1-2; possibly TRBD1 for D (5 bases). The germline V gene has CDR1 MNHEY and CDR2 SMNVEV (reference sequence). V dropped 5 bases and J dropped 8 bases, with 15 bases sitting between them. The CDR3 contains 13 residues. The CDR3 here is CASSPGLYRGYTF. In DNA, the CDR3 is TGTGCCAGCAGTCCGGGGCTGTACCGGGGCTACACCTTC.

This clonotype was found many times. V gene TRBV3-1 combines with J gene TRBJ1-1; 8 positions match TRBD1. J gave up 2 bases and V 2 bases, and 4 bases lay outside the gene matches. Germline CDR1 is LGHDT and CDR2 is YNNKEL (reference sequence). This CDR3 comprises 15 residues. This CDR3 reads CASSQWTGPNTEAFF. In nucleotides, the CDR3 is TGTGCCAGCAGCCAATGGACAGGGCCAAACACTGAAGCTTTCTTT.

This clonotype was seen at least ten times. V usage is TRBV12-3 or TRBV12-4 and J usage is TRBJ2-5, with TRBD2 identical over 11 bases. The CDR3 runs 17 residues. Trimming cost V 1 base and J 2 bases; bases outside gene matches: 6. The CDR3 spells CASSLETRLAGQETQYF. CDR3 nucleotide sequence: TGTGCCAGCAGTTTAGAGACCCGACTAGCGGGGCAAGAGACCCAGTACTTC.

This clonotype was recorded at least ten times. The chain couples TRBV2 to TRBJ1-6, with D maybe TRBD1 (6 bases). The ends were cut back, 10 bases at V and 7 bases at J, with 23 bases in the middle. Germline V CDR1 and CDR2: SNHLY, FYNNEI. The CDR3 spans 16 residues. CDR3 nucleotides: TGTGCCACAGCCCGGGAGGGGGGTTTGAACAATTCACCCCTCCACTTT. Translation gives CATAREGGLNNSPLHF.

This chain connects TRBV24-1 to TRBJ1-5; D is perhaps TRBD1 (6 bases). The germline gives CDR1 KGHDR, CDR2 SFDVKD. Trimming cost V 9 bases and J 0 bases, with 17 bases left between them. The CDR3 contains 16 residues. In nucleotides, the CDR3 is TGTGCCACCTCCAGTCGGGGGCGGGATAGCAATCAGCCCCAGCATTTT. This sequence encodes CATSSRGRDSNQPQHF.

The chain joins TRBV24-1 to TRBJ2-5; TRBD2 aligns across 7 bases. V lost 1 base to trimming and J lost 5 bases; unmatched junction nucleotides: 12. CDR3 size: 17 residues. CDR1 KGHDR and CDR2 SFDVKD come from the germline V gene. The CDR3 is CATSDFGSSGSRETQYF. CDR3 nucleotide sequence: TGTGCCACCAGTGATTTTGGCTCTAGCGGCAGCAGGGAGACCCAGTACTTC.

The J gene is TRBJ1-2, the V gene TRBV27, with 7 bases aligning to TRBD1. The CDR3 has 13 amino acids. Losses at the gene ends were 6 bases for V and 6 bases for J; bases not matched to a gene: 7. Germline assignment: CDR1 MNHEY and CDR2 SMNVEV (reference sequence). The chain's CDR3 is CASRPTGFHGYTF. The CDR3 DNA reads as TGTGCCAGCAGACCGACAGGGTTCCATGGCTACACCTTC.

This clonotype was observed at least ten times. The rearrangement uses TRBV2 and TRBJ1-5; D is uncertain. The ends were cut back, 1 base at V and 5 bases at J, with 3 bases in the middle. This CDR3 has 12 residues. Germline values: CDR1 SNHLY, CDR2 FYNNEI. CDR3 sequence (DNA): TGTGCCAGCAGTGAAGAATATCAGCCCCAGCATTTT. Encoded protein: CASSEEYQPQHF.

The chain recombines TRBV7-9 with TRBJ1-1; D not resolved. The CDR3 consists of 14 residues. CDR1 is SEHNR and CDR2 is FQNEAQ in the germline V gene (reference sequence). Between the trimmed V and J ends, which lost 1 base and 1 base, there was a span of 7 bases. In DNA form, the CDR3 reads TGTGCCAGCAGCTTAGATTGGCAGAACACTGAAGCTTTCTTT. Translated, it gives CASSLDWQNTEAFF.

Ten or more counts support this clonotype. The chain is built from TRBV29-1 and TRBJ2-5; 11 bases are a match to TRBD1. Trimming removed 3 bases from V and 4 bases from J; junction bases left unmatched: 4. Looked up from germline, CDR1 is SQVTM and CDR2 is ANQGSEA. The CDR3 has 14 residues. This chain's CDR3 is CSVDLDRGPETQYF. The DNA of the CDR3 is TGCAGCGTTGATTTGGACAGGGGGCCAGAGACCCAGTACTTC.

This clonotype was seen only a few times. The gene calls are TRBV24-1 and TRBJ1-4; TRBD1 matches at 11 bases. Germline assignment: CDR1 KGHDR and CDR2 SFDVKD. The CDR3 length is 18 residues. The V and J ends lost 6 bases and 8 bases, in that order; junction bases with no gene match: 16. The CDR3 DNA is TGTGCCACCAGTCCCGGACAGGGGGCGGATTCGGCGTGGGAAAAACTGTTTTTT. Translation: CATSPGQGADSAWEKLFF.